These 3 T cell receptor beta chains share one sample of origin, sequenced in a study of T cell responses to AZD1222 COVID-19 vaccine. TCRdb's copy holds only in-frame clones and misses some; the assay was immunoSEQ multiplex PCR. The table records some 110,000 clones, roughly 90% of them present only once. Source: peripheral blood, taken on day 0 of AZD1222 vaccination. The receptor source for this set is an adult in good health.

This clone was recorded only once. This rearrangement joins TRBV6-4 to TRBJ1-2; 10 positions match TRBD1. The CDR3 extends over 15 amino acids. The J segment lost 9 bases and the V segment lost 3 bases, leaving 10 bases of the junction unmatched. The germline gives CDR1 MRHNA, CDR2 SNTAGT. This CDR3 reads CASSERSGTGVRYTF. As DNA, the CDR3 is TGTGCCAGCAGTGAACGCTCCGGGACAGGGGTTCGCTACACCTTC.

The chain carries TRBV6-2 or TRBV6-3 and TRBJ2-2; 12 bases agree with TRBD2. Per germline, CDR1 MNHEY and CDR2 SVGEGT. Trimming took 6 bases from V and 7 from J; bases not matched to a gene: 9. This CDR3 has 16 amino acids. Here the CDR3 reads CASRPASGRAGGELFF. CDR3 DNA sequence: TGTGCCAGCAGGCCTGCTAGCGGGAGGGCCGGCGGGGAGCTGTTTTTT.

The chain links TRBV27 to TRBJ1-2; D gene uncertain. The CDR3 is made up of 13 amino acids. Germline V lookup: CDR1 MNHEY, CDR2 SMNVEV (reference sequence). The V end lost 2 bases, the J end lost 2 bases, and 6 bases lay between the germline ends. The CDR3 protein is CASSLDGNYGYTF. The CDR3 DNA reads as TGTGCCAGCAGTTTAGACGGGAACTATGGCTACACCTTC.